This T cell receptor beta chain was documented in a study of beta chain features in type 1 diabetes. The CDR3 extends over 11 amino acids. Germline V gene sequence: CDR1 SQVTM, CDR2 ANQGSEA. The V gene lost 4 bases and the J gene lost 8 bases, with 11 bases spanning the gap. Expressed TCRB transcripts got sequenced, as all isolated RNA was reverse transcribed. Produced via immunoSEQ multiplex PCR; TCRdb's table is partial and in-frame only. The sample yields around 200,000 clones, about 13% seen once. There are a few counts of this clone. Material for sequencing was central memory CD4+ T cells from blood. The V and J genes are TRBV29-1 and TRBJ1-2, with D unresolved. This clonotype originated in a woman younger than 30 in good health. CDR3: CSVGQERGYTF. DNA for the CDR3: TGCAGCGTTGGCCAGGAAAGGGGCTACACCTTC.